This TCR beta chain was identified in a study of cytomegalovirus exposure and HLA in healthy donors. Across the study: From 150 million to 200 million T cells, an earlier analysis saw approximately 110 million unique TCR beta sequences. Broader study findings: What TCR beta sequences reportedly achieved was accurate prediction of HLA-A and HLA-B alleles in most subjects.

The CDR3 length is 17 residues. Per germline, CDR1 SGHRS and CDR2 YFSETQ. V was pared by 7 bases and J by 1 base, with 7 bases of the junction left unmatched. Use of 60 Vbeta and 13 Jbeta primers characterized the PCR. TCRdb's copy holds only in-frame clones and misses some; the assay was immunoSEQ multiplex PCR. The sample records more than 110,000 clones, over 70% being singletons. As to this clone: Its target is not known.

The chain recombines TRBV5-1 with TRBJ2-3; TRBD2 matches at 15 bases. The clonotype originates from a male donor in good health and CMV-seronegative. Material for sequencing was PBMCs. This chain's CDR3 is CASRSGLAGGGTDTQYF. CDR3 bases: TGCGCCAGCCGCTCCGGACTAGCGGGAGGGGGCACAGATACGCAGTATTTT.